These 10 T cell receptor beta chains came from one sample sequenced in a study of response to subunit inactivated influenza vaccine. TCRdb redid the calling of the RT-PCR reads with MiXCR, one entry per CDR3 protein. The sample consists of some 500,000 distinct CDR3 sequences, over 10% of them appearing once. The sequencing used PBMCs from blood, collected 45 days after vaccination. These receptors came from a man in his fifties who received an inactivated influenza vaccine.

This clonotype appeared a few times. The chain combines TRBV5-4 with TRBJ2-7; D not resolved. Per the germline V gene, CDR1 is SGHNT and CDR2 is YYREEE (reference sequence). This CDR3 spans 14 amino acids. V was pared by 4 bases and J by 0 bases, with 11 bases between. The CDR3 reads CASSKYTASYEQYF. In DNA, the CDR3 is TGTGCCAGCAGCAAATATACAGCCTCCTACGAGCAGTACTTC.

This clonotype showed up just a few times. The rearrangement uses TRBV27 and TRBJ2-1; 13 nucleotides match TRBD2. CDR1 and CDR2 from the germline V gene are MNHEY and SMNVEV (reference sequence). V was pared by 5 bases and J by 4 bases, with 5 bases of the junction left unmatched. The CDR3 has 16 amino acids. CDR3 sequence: CASSRVGLAGYNEQFF. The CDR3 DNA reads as TGTGCCAGCAGTCGAGTGGGACTAGCGGGATACAATGAGCAGTTCTTC.

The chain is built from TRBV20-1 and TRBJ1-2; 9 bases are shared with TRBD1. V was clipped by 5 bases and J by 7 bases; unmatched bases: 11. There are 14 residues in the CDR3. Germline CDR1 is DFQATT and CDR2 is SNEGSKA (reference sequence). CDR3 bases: TGCAGTGCTGGACCGGAGGACAGGGGAGGTGGCTACACCTTC. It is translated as CSAGPEDRGGGYTF.

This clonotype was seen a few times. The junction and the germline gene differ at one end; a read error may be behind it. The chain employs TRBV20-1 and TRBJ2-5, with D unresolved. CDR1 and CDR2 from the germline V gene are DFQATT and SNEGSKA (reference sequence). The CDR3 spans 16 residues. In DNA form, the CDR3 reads TGCTGTGCTAGAGATAAGACGACTTGGTACCAAGAGACCCAGTACTTC. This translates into CCARDKTTWYQETQYF.

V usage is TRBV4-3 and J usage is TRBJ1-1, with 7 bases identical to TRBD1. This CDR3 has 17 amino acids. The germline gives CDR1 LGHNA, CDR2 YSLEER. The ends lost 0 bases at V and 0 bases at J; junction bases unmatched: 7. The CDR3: CASSQDLRQGLNTEAFF. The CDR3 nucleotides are TGCGCCAGCAGCCAAGATCTCCGACAGGGCCTGAACACTGAAGCTTTCTTT.

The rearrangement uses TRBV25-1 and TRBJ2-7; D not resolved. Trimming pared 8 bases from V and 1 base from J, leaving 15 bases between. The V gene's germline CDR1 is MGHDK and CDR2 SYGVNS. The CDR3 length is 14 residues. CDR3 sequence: CASSKLDGSYEQYF. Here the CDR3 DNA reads TGTGCCAGCTCGAAATTGGACGGTTCCTACGAGCAGTACTTC.

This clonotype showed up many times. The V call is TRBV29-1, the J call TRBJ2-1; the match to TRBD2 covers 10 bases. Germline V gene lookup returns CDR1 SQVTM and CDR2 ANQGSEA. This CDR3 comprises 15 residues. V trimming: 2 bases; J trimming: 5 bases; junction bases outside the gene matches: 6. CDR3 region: CSVELAGDTNNEQFF. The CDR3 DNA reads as TGCAGCGTTGAACTAGCGGGAGATACTAACAATGAGCAGTTCTTC.

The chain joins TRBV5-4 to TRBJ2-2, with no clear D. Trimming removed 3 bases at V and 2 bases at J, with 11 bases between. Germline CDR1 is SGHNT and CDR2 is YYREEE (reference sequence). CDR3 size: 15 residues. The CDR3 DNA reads TGTGCCAGCAGCTCTAGAAAGGGCAACACCGGGGAGCTGTTTTTT. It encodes CASSSRKGNTGELFF.

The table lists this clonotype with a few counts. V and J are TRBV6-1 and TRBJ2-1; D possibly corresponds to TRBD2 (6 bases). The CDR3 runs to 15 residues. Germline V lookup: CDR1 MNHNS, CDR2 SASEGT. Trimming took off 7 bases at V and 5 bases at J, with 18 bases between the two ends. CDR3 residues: CASKRDSLNNNEQFF. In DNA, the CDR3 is TGTGCCAGCAAACGGGACTCCTTAAACAACAATGAGCAGTTCTTC.

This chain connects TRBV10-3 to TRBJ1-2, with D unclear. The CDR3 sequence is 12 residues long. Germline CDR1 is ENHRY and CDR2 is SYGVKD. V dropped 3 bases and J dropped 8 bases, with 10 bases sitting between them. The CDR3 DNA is TGTGCCATCAGTGAAGGTCTTTGGGGCTACACCTTC. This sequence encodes CAISEGLWGYTF.